The 15 T cell receptor beta chains given below trace back to one sample, sequenced in a study of cytomegalovirus exposure and HLA in healthy donors. PCR primers comprised 60 Vbeta and 13 Jbeta primers. Using immunoSEQ multiplex PCR, the repertoire was profiled, and TCRdb retains in-frame clones only, with some absent. Of 250,000 to 350,000 clones listed, around 90% are singletons. Sequenced material: PBMCs. The origin of the receptors is a woman younger than 30 in good health and CMV-seronegative.

This clone occurred a few times. This chain links TRBV2 with TRBJ1-5; D is undetermined. CDR1 is SNHLY and CDR2 is FYNNEI in the germline V gene. V lost 7 bases and J lost 4, with 14 bases in between. The CDR3 has 14 amino acids. The DNA for the CDR3 is TGTGCCAGCAAGGGAGGGCCGACTAATCAGCCCCAGCATTTT. This codes for CASKGGPTNQPQHF.

J is TRBJ2-2 and V is TRBV18; TRBD2 might be the D (5 bases). V was pared by 2 bases and J by 6 bases, with 19 bases between. This CDR3 has 17 amino acids. The germline CDR1 and CDR2 sequences are KGHSH and LQKENI. The CDR3 spells CASSPISGPLRAGELFF. The CDR3 DNA sequence: TGTGCCAGCTCACCAATTTCCGGGCCGCTGAGGGCCGGGGAGCTGTTTTTT.

The chain uses TRBV6-5 and TRBJ1-1; 8 bases match TRBD1. Germline loops: CDR1 MNHEY, CDR2 SVGAGI. The V gene end was trimmed by 2 bases and the J gene end by 5 bases; junction bases not matched to a gene: 7. The length of the CDR3 is 15 residues. The CDR3 sequence: CASSYPGQGRTEAFF. The CDR3 DNA reads as TGTGCCAGCAGTTACCCCGGACAGGGAAGGACTGAAGCTTTCTTT.

As to this clone: Other DNA sequences in this sample translate to the same CDR3. V gene TRBV6-1 combines with J gene TRBJ2-7, with 7 bases lining up with TRBD2. The CDR3 loop spans 16 amino acids. The V and J ends lost 4 bases and 1 base, in that order; junction bases with no gene match: 10. Germline assignment: CDR1 MNHNS and CDR2 SASEGT. The CDR3 DNA follows: TGTGCCAGCAGTGTCCCTTGGGGGGGGATATCCTACGAGCAGTACTTC. It encodes CASSVPWGGISYEQYF.

This clone was counted a single time. The V and J genes are TRBV13 and TRBJ2-3; D is perhaps TRBD1 (5 bases). CDR3 length: 12 amino acids. Germline assignment: CDR1 PRHDT and CDR2 FYEKMQ (reference sequence). V was trimmed by 5 bases and J by 5 bases, leaving 8 bases between them. The CDR3 DNA sequence: TGTGCCAGCAGCAAAGGGGAAGATACGCAGTATTTT. It is translated as CASSKGEDTQYF.

The J gene is TRBJ2-7, the V gene TRBV2; 8 nucleotides line up with TRBD1. CDR1 and CDR2 from the germline V gene are SNHLY and FYNNEI. J was trimmed by 2 bases and V by 5 bases; bases with no gene match: 8. This CDR3 spans 15 amino acids. In DNA, the CDR3 is TGTGCCAGCAGTCTGACAGGGGCCGCTCCCTACGAGCAGTACTTC. Amino acids: CASSLTGAAPYEQYF.

The chain has TRBV5-1 and TRBJ2-2, with 9 bases aligning to TRBD2. The CDR3 loop spans 14 amino acids. Germline assignment: CDR1 SGHRS and CDR2 YFSETQ. V dropped 7 bases and J dropped 7; count of bases not matched to a gene: 8. As DNA, the CDR3 is TGCGCCAGCTGGCGGGGGGGCATCTTCGGGGAGCTGTTTTTT. Amino acids: CASWRGGIFGELFF.

Remarks on this clone: Other DNA sequences in this specimen translate into the identical CDR3. The gene calls are TRBV5-1 and TRBJ1-1; 7 positions agree with TRBD1. This CDR3 has 14 residues. The germline V gene has CDR1 SGHRS and CDR2 YFSETQ. The trim removed 2 bases at V and 4 bases at J, leaving 5 bases unmatched. This chain's CDR3 is CASSLVQGSTEAFF. The CDR3 nucleotides are TGCGCCAGCAGCTTAGTACAGGGGAGCACTGAAGCTTTCTTT. Drawing the rest from reference TRBV5-1 and TRBJ1-1, the complete variable domain is KAGVTQTPRYLIKTRGQQVTLSCSPISGHRSVSWYQQTPGQGLQFLFEYFSETQRNKGNFPGRFSGRQFSNSRSEMNVSTLELGDSALYLCASSLVQGSTEAFFGQGTRLTVV.

The chain couples TRBV9 to TRBJ2-1, with a tentative D call TRBD1 (5 bases). Germline loops: CDR1 SGDLS, CDR2 YYNGEE. Deletions cut 0 bases from V and 8 bases from J, with 15 bases between. This CDR3 is 15 amino acids long. CDR3 sequence reads: CASSVEGRHFDEQFF. The CDR3 region has the DNA TGTGCCAGCAGCGTAGAGGGGCGACACTTCGATGAGCAGTTCTTC.

This chain connects TRBV25-1 to TRBJ2-5, with a weak D call TRBD1 (6 bases). Judging by the DNA end, TRBJ2-7 fits better; the J call may be wrong. Germline assignment: CDR1 MGHDK and CDR2 SYGVNS. This CDR3 contains 14 residues. CDR3 DNA: TGTGCCAGCAGGGGTCACAGGGAACCCTACGAGCAGTACTTC. It codes for CASRGHREPYEQYF.

With respect to this clone: The germline gene is not matched at one end of the junction; a read error may be the cause. The chain uses TRBV7-9 and TRBJ2-1, with no clear D. The CDR3 spans 14 residues. Germline-derived CDR1 and CDR2 are SEHNR and FQNEAQ (reference sequence). The CDR3 DNA reads as TGTTCCAGCAGCTTAGCTGGCAGTAACAATGAGCAGTTCTTC. Translated: CSSSLAGSNNEQFF.

The chain uses TRBV5-1 and TRBJ1-2; the D is unclear. The V gene's germline CDR1 is SGHRS and CDR2 YFSETQ. V lost 7 bases to trimming and J lost 1 base, with 11 bases between them. This CDR3 has 13 residues. CDR3 nucleotide sequence: TGCGCCAGCGCAGTTACGATTAACTATGGCTACACCTTC. Protein product: CASAVTINYGYTF.

The V and J genes are TRBV30 and TRBJ1-2, with D perhaps TRBD1 (5 bases). This CDR3 has 12 amino acids. V was shortened by 3 bases and J by 8 bases, with 13 bases between the two germline ends. The germline CDR1 and CDR2 sequences are GTSNPN and SVGIG (reference sequence). In DNA, the CDR3 is TGTGCCTGGAGGTCGGGGGTGGCGGGCTACACCTTC. Translated: CAWRSGVAGYTF. Drawing the rest from reference TRBV30 and TRBJ1-2, the complete variable domain is SQTIHQWPATLVQPVGSPLSLECTVEGTSNPNLYWYRQAAGRGLQLLFYSVGIGQISSEVPQNLSASRPQDRQFILSSKKLLLSDSGFYLCAWRSGVAGYTFGSGTRLTVV.

The V gene is TRBV5-4, the J gene TRBJ2-5; 12 nucleotides agree with TRBD2. The CDR3 has 16 amino acids. Germline lookup yields CDR1 SGHNT and CDR2 YYREEE (reference sequence). Trimming cost V 5 bases and J 2 bases; bases outside gene matches: 7. The DNA for the CDR3 is TGTGCCAGCAGTACCGGGACTAGCGGGCTTCAAGAGACCCAGTACTTC. Translated, it gives CASSTGTSGLQETQYF.

The gene calls are TRBV5-1 and TRBJ2-7; D unclear. Deletions cut 6 bases from V and 0 bases from J, with 7 bases between. The CDR3 has 12 amino acids. Germline V gene sequence: CDR1 SGHRS, CDR2 YFSETQ. This CDR3 is CASKAASYEQYF. In DNA, the CDR3 is TGCGCCAGCAAGGCGGCCTCCTACGAGCAGTACTTC.